In its sample, the clone carrying this T cell receptor (beta chain) was seen many times. Sequencing libraries for TCR beta were prepared with iRepertoire HTBI primers and Arm-PCR of CDR3 regions. A single record per CDR3 protein comes from TCRdb applying MiXCR to the multiplex PCR reads. The sample carries roughly 220,000 distinct CDR3 sequences, approximately 16% recorded once. This sample was included in a study of regulatory T cells in long-lasting Graves disease. Study-level information: New Graves' disease cases had less than 3 months of antithyroid drugs.

The time point was: newly diagnosed GD, antithyroid drugs for less than 3 months. RNA extracted from PBMCs served as the sequencing template. Sequenced material: peripheral blood mononuclear cells (PBMCs), taken at new diagnosis, from a patient treated with antithyroid drugs. The receptor was isolated from a female donor with Graves disease.

The CDR3 is CASSLTGAGLYNEQFF. CDR3 nucleotides: TGTGCCAGCAGCTTAACGGGGGCGGGACTCTACAATGAGCAGTTCTTC. This chain links TRBV7-3 with TRBJ2-1; D possibly uses TRBD1 or TRBD2 (6 bases each). The CDR3 has 16 amino acids. With 0 bases removed from V and 3 bases from J, the gap between germline ends came to 12 bases. CDR1 and CDR2 from the germline V gene are SGHTA and FQGTGA.